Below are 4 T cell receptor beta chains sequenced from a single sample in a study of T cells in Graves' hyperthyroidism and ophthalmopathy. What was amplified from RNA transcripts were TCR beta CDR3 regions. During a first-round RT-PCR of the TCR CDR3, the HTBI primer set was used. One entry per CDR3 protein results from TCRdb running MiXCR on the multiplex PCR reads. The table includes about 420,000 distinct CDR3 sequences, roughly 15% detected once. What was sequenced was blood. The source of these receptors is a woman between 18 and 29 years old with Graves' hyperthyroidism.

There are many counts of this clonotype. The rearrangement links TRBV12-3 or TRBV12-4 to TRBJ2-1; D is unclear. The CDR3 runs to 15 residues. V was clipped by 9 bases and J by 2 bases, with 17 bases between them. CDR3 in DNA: TGTGCCAGTGGCCGGTTTGGAGTCACCTACAATGAGCAGTTCTTC. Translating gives CASGRFGVTYNEQFF.

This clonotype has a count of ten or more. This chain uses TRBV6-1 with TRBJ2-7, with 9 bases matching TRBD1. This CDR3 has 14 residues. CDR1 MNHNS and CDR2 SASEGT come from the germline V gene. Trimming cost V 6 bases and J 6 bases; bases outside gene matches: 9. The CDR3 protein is CASSLRDRASEQYF. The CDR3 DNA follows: TGTGCCAGCAGCCTCCGGGACAGGGCATCCGAGCAGTACTTC.

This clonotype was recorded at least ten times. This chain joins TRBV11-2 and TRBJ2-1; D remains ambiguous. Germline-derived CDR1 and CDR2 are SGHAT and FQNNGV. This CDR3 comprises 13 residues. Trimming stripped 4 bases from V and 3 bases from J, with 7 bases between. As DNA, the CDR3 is TGTGCCAGCAGCTACGAGCGCTACAATGAGCAGTTCTTC. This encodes CASSYERYNEQFF.

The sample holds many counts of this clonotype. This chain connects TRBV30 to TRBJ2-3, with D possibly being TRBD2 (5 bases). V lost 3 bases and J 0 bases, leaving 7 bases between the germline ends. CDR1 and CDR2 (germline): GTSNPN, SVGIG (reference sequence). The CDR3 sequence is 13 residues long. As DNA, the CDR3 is TGTGCCTGGAGAAGCGGTAGCACAGATACGCAGTATTTT. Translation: CAWRSGSTDTQYF.